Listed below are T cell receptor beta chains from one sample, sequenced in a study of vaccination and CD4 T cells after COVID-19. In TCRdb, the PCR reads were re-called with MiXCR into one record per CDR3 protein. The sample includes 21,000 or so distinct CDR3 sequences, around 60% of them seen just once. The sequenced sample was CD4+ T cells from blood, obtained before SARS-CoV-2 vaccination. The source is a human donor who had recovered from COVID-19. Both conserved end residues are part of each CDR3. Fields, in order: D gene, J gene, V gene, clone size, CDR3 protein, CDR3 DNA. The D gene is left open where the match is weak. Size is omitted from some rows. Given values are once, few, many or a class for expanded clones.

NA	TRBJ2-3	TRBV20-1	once	CSASDRVGESDTQYF	TGCAGTGCTAGTGATCGGGTAGGCGAGTCAGATACGCAGTATTTT
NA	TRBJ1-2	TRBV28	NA	CASSLLSQENYGYTF	TGTGCCAGCAGTTTATTGAGTCAGGAAAACTATGGCTACACCTTC
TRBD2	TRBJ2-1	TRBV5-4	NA	CASSDPSGRYEQFF	TGTGCCAGCAGCGATCCTAGCGGGAGATATGAGCAGTTCTTC
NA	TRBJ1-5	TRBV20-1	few	CSASGGNQPQHF	TGCAGTGCTAGCGGGGGCAATCAGCCCCAGCATTTT
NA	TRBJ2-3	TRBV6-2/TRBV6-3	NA	CASSYSVQASSEFGDTQYF	TGTGCCAGCAGTTACTCGGTCCAGGCTAGCTCCGAATTCGGAGATACGCAGTATTTT
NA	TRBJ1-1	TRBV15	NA	CATSRDTPNTEAFF	TGTGCCACCAGCAGAGATACGCCGAACACTGAAGCTTTCTTT
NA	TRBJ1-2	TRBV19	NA	CASSITQTSYGYTF	TGTGCCAGTAGTATTACTCAAACTAGCTATGGCTACACCTTC
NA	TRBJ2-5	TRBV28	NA	CASSWGFQETQYF	TGTGCCAGCAGTTGGGGGTTCCAAGAGACCCAGTACTTC
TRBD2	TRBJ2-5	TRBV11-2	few	CASSSVAGKETQYF	TGTGCCAGCAGCTCTGTAGCGGGAAAAGAGACCCAGTACTTC
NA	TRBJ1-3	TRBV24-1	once	CAGIRPGPSQGPGNTIYF	TGTGCCGGGATTCGCCCGGGACCGTCTCAGGGGCCTGGAAACACCATATATTTT
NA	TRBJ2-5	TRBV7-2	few	CASSFGRAETQYF	TGTGCCAGCAGCTTTGGCAGGGCAGAGACCCAGTACTTC
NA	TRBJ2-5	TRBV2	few	CASGYVQETQYF	TGTGCCAGCGGTTACGTGCAAGAGACCCAGTACTTC
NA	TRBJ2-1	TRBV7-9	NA	CASSYTPGTPAGDEQFF	TGTGCCAGCAGCTATACCCCCGGGACGCCCGCGGGCGATGAGCAGTTCTTC
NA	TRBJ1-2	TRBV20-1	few	CSASPNRGNGYTF	TGCAGTGCTAGTCCCAATCGCGGTAATGGCTACACCTTC
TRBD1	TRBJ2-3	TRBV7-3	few	CASSLAGTGTDTQYF	TGTGCCAGCAGCTTAGCAGGGACAGGGACAGATACGCAGTATTTT
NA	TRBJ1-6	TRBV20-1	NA	CSAYPGRDYNSPLHF	TGCAGTGCTTACCCTGGACGGGACTATAATTCACCCCTCCACTTT
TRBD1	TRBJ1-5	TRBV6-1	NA	CASSEARTGGQPQHF	TGTGCCAGCAGTGAAGCTCGGACAGGGGGTCAGCCCCAGCATTTT
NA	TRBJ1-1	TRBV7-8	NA	CASSRTTGKFTEAFF	TGTGCCAGCAGCCGAACGACAGGAAAGTTCACTGAAGCTTTCTTT
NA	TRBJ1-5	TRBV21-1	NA	CASSTTGHNQPQHF	TGTGCCAGCAGTACTACAGGGCACAATCAGCCCCAGCATTTT
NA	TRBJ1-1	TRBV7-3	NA	CASSFGFNTEAFF	TGTGCCAGCAGTTTCGGCTTCAACACTGAAGCTTTCTTT
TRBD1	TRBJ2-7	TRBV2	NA	CASSGQGHEQYF	TGTGCCAGCAGTGGACAGGGCCACGAGCAGTACTTC
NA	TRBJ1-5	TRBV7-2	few	CASSLFNPNQPQHF	TGTGCCAGCAGCTTATTCAACCCAAATCAGCCCCAGCATTTT
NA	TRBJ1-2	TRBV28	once	CASSLMGGYGYTF	TGTGCCAGCAGTTTAATGGGGGGGTATGGCTACACCTTC
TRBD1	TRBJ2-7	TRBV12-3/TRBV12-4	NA	CASSHGGDRGYEQYF	TGTGCCAGCAGTCATGGAGGGGACAGGGGCTACGAGCAGTACTTC
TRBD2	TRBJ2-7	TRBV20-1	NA	CSASGGLAVYEQYF	TGCAGTGCTAGTGGGGGACTAGCGGTCTACGAGCAGTACTTC
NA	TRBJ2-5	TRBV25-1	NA	CASSELRVGETQYF	TGTGCCAGCAGTGAACTACGGGTGGGAGAGACCCAGTACTTC
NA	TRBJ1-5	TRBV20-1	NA	CSARLGAEANQPQHF	TGCAGTGCTAGATTGGGCGCGGAGGCAAATCAGCCCCAGCATTTT
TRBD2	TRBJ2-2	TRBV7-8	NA	CASSLVSSGNTGELFF	TGTGCCAGCAGCTTAGTGTCTAGCGGGAACACCGGGGAGCTGTTTTTT
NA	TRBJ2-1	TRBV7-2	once	CASSLKFRLDLYNEQFF	TGTGCCAGCAGCTTAAAGTTTAGGCTGGACCTTTACAATGAGCAGTTCTTC
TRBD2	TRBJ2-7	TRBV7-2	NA	CASSKNPLGLAGDEQYF	TGTGCCAGCAGCAAAAACCCCCTCGGACTAGCGGGAGACGAGCAGTACTTC
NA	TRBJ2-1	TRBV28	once	CASSFRAGASRSQFF	TGTGCCAGCAGTTTTAGGGCGGGTGCTTCCCGATCGCAGTTCTTC
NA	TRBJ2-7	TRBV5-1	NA	CASSLAGQREQYF	TGCGCCAGCAGCTTGGCCGGCCAGAGGGAGCAGTACTTC
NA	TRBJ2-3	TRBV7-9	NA	CASSPGLGSTDTQYF	TGTGCCAGCAGCCCGGGACTCGGGAGCACAGATACGCAGTATTTT
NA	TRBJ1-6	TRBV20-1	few	CSARAAPAAPLHF	TGCAGTGCTAGAGCGGCACCGGCAGCACCCCTCCACTTT
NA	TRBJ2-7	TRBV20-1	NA	CSASYGQNYEQYF	TGCAGTGCTAGCTATGGACAGAATTACGAGCAGTACTTC
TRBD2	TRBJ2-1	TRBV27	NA	CASSRLAGDYEQFF	TGTGCCAGCAGTCGACTAGCGGGAGACTATGAGCAGTTCTTC
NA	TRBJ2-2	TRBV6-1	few	CASRGANTGELFF	TGTGCCAGCCGTGGCGCCAACACCGGGGAGCTGTTTTTT
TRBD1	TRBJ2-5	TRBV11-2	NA	CASSSTGGGETQYF	TGTGCCAGCAGCTCGACAGGGGGCGGTGAGACCCAGTACTTC
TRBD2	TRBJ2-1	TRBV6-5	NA	CASSSRTGLAGVTEGEQFF	TGTGCCAGCAGTTCCCGTACCGGACTAGCGGGAGTCACCGAAGGGGAGCAGTTCTTC
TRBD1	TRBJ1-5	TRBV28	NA	CATNRGPNQPQHF	TGTGCCACCAACAGGGGGCCAAATCAGCCCCAGCATTTT
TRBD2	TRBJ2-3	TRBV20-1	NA	CSALGGPDPDTQYF	TGCAGTGCTTTGGGAGGGCCAGATCCAGATACGCAGTATTTT
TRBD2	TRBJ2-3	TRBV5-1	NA	CASSLAGLARSDTQYF	TGCGCCAGCAGCTTGGCCGGACTAGCACGGAGCGATACGCAGTATTTT
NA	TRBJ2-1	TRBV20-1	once	CSAPGTLVHNEQFF	TGCAGTGCTCCCGGGACCCTTGTCCACAATGAGCAGTTCTTC
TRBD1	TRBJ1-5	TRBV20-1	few	CSAFTGTGQRLPQHF	TGCAGTGCATTCACCGGGACAGGCCAACGTTTGCCCCAGCATTTT
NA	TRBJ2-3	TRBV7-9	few	CASSLTGLSTDTQYF	TGTGCCAGCAGCTTGACAGGATTAAGCACAGATACGCAGTATTTT
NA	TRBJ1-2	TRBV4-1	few	CASSQEAVPGGHGYTF	TGCGCCAGCAGCCAAGAGGCTGTCCCGGGGGGGCATGGCTACACCTTC
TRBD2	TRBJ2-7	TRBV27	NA	CASSSPGLAWGEQYF	TGTGCCAGCAGTTCCCCGGGACTAGCATGGGGCGAGCAGTACTTC
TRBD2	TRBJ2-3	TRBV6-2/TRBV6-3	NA	CASSYQLRAGEGTDTQYF	TGTGCCAGCAGTTACCAATTAAGAGCGGGAGAGGGCACAGATACGCAGTATTTT
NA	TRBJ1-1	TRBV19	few	CASSLTTGTPNTEAFF	TGTGCCAGTAGCTTGACGACCGGGACACCAAACACTGAAGCTTTCTTT
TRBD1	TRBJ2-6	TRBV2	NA	CASRPGQGASGANVLTF	TGTGCCAGCCGGCCGGGACAGGGGGCCTCTGGGGCCAACGTCCTGACTTTC
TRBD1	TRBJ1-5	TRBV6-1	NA	CASREGGYQPQHF	TGTGCCAGCAGGGAAGGGGGCTATCAGCCCCAGCATTTT
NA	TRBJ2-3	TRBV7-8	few	CASSLVGGVSPDTQYF	TGTGCCAGCAGCTTAGTCGGGGGAGTTAGCCCAGATACGCAGTATTTT
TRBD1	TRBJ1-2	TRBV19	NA	CASSRKGAGYGYTF	TGTGCCAGTAGTAGGAAGGGGGCCGGCTATGGCTACACCTTC
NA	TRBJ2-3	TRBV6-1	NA	CASSDTDTQYF	TGTGCCAGCAGCGACACAGATACGCAGTATTTT
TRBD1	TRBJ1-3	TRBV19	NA	CASAQGSSGNTIYF	TGTGCCAGTGCACAGGGGAGCTCTGGAAACACCATATATTTT
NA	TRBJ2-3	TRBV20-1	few	CSASGKTTDTQYF	TGCAGTGCTAGCGGGAAAACCACAGATACGCAGTATTTT